Described below is a single T cell receptor (beta chain) sequence and its context. The data derive from a study of blood T cell repertoires in COVID-19. Overall study: The samples span acute and convalescent COVID-19 from the United States, Italy and Spain. The analysed material was cDNA or gDNA that came from T cells, B-cell-depleted T cells, or PBMCs.

CDR1 is MNHEY and CDR2 is SMNVEV in the germline V gene (reference sequence). This CDR3 is 15 amino acids long. With V trimmed by 7 bases and J by 5 bases, 10 bases remained unmatched. Original methodology: Amplification of reference gene primers was used by the study to estimate nucleated cell counts. Assay used: immunoSEQ multiplex PCR; TCRdb lists only in-frame clones, some missing. V, J and clone size are those of that table, while D and trimming were read from the DNA. The sample yields 130,000 to 150,000 clones, around 90% seen once. Sequences were obtained from peripheral blood. The TCR sequence derives from a human donor in a cohort sampled during active COVID-19. The chain uses TRBV27 and TRBJ2-2; 7 bases align to TRBD2. CDR3 bases: TGTGCCAGCAACCCGGGTGGGGGGGGAACCGGGGAGCTGTTTTTT. Translating it yields CASNPGGGGTGELFF.